This T cell receptor beta chain comes out of a study of blood T cell repertoires in COVID-19. In the original workflow: Amplification from reference gene primers served as the basis for estimated nucleated cell counts. Measured with immunoSEQ multiplex PCR; TCRdb has only the in-frame clones, and not every one. V and J calls and clone size are as listed in that table; D and trimming were resolved from the DNA. This sample has around 180,000 clones; under 90% occur once, and the top ten carry approximately 12%. Enrollees, about 18 to 90 years old, lived in fewer than 25 US areas. Participant reports of clinical history set cohort assignment. For recovered donors of Cohort 3, there were two negative PCRs, clearance, or symptom resolution. Trimming stripped 2 bases from V and 3 bases from J, with 10 bases between. Germline-derived CDR1 and CDR2 are MNHEY and SVGEGT. This CDR3 comprises 14 residues.

The V and J genes are TRBV6-2 or TRBV6-3 and TRBJ1-1; maybe TRBD1 (6 bases). The specimen sequenced was PBMCs or T cells enriched from blood (not recorded which). The TCR originated in a man in his fifties or sixties who had recovered from COVID-19. The CDR3: CASSYVQGDTEAFF. CDR3 nucleotides: TGTGCCAGCAGTTACGTACAGGGAGACACTGAAGCTTTCTTT.